The clone carrying this TCR beta chain was seen only a few times. Its antigen is not known. This record belongs to a study of T-cell memory formation after mild COVID-19. Study-level results: Clones contracting over day 15 to 85 were CD4/CD8 balanced, with later expanders leaning CD4+. There were some responding clones in pre-infection memory, which suggested that cross-reactive memory had joined.

In TCRdb, the 5' RACE reads were re-called with MiXCR into one record per CDR3 protein. The sample contains under 250,000 distinct CDR3 sequences, over 7.5% of which appear only once. This CDR3 region has 15 residues. Germline CDR1 reads SGHTA; CDR2 reads FQGTGA. The V end lost 2 bases, the J end lost 0 bases, and 10 bases lay between the germline ends. V is TRBV7-3 and J is TRBJ1-1, with D unresolved. Sample: PBMCs or a T cell subset sorted from them (not recorded which). This receptor was obtained from a man aged 18 to 29 who had mild COVID-19 (a few samples of this study predate the infection). Cell type and time point are not known. CDR3 sequence (DNA): TGTGCCAGCAGCTTAGATTCTCAGATGAACACTGAAGCTTTCTTT. It is translated as CASSLDSQMNTEAFF.